These T cell receptor beta chains were read from a single sample in a study of control samples from healthy donors and cancer patients. Profiled with immunoSEQ multiplex PCR; TCRdb holds only in-frame clones, not every one. The repertoire holds 150,000 to 200,000 clones, roughly 90% seen once, with over 1.1% in the top ten. The sample consisted of blood. The receptors shown here come from a woman aged 50 to 60 in good health. Both conserved end residues are part of each CDR3.

v_call | cdr3_aa
TRBV6-2/TRBV6-3 | CASSYGESPLHF
TRBV10-3 | CATSTSPSSSEQYF
TRBV6-5 | CASSSTLYGYTF
TRBV13 | CASSLGLAGVRRTDTQYF
TRBV6-5 | CASSSSRGETQYF
TRBV12-3/TRBV12-4 | CASDGGGGNTIYF
TRBV27 | CASSLVFATNEKLFF
TRBV28 | CASSQTGSLNQPQHF
TRBV20-1 | CSASKNEQFF
TRBV9 | CASIGYPMGEKLFF
TRBV4-1 | CASSQANQRGETQYF
TRBV25-1 | CASRLGGASAEAFF
TRBV6-6 | CASTTRDKSYEQYF
TRBV18 | CASSPRQGAEGTEAFF
TRBV27 | CASSRDPGVTEAFF
TRBV4-1 | CASSQESGASNQPQHF
TRBV4-1 | CASSQDPSPPLHF
TRBV4-1 | CASSQVVAGVTQYF
TRBV19 | CASSISMGSGISNQPQHF
TRBV4-3 | CASSQGTGGYNEQFF
TRBV28 | CASSSTGRGNEQFF
TRBV10-3 | CAISGTSGRATLGQFF
TRBV5-1 | CASSLDPKTQYF
TRBV5-1 | CASSLGVDLNTEAFF